This TCR beta chain was sequenced in a study of OX40 agonist ivuxolimab in advanced cancers. The V and J ends lost 7 bases and 1 base respectively, with 23 bases between them. The CDR3 has 18 amino acids. Germline V gene sequence: CDR1 MDHEN, CDR2 SYDVKM. General study results and limits: In general, CD8+ T cells held more expanded clones than CD4+ did, on average.

TCRdb's table, derived via immunoSEQ multiplex PCR, lists solely in-frame clones and lacks some. The sample consists of approximately 58,000 clones, approximately 86% of them appearing once. Concerning this clone itself: Its target is unknown.

This TCR derives from an adult with an advanced solid tumor such as melanoma, head and neck, liver or kidney cancer. The source material was CD4+ or CD8+ T cells sorted from blood, sampled in a trial of the OX40 agonist ivuxolimab. The chain has TRBV28 and TRBJ2-4; the D gene is possibly TRBD2 (6 bases). This CDR3 is CASTSRGKGLAAKNIQYF. The CDR3 coding sequence is TGTGCCAGCACCTCCCGGGGGAAAGGATTAGCGGCCAAAAACATTCAGTACTTC.